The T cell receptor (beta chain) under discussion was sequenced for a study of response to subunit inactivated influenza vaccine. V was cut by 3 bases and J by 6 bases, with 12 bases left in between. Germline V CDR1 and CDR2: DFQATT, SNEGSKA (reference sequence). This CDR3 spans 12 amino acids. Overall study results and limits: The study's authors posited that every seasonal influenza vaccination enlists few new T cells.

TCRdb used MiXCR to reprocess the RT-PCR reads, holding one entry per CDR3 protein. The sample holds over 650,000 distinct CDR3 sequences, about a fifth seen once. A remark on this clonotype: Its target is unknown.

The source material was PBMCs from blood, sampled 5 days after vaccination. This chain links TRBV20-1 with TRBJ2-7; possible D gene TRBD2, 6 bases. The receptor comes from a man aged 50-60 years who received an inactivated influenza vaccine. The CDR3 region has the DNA TGCAGTGCTAGGAATGGGGGGTTCGAGCAGTACTTC. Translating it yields CSARNGGFEQYF.